The rows below give T cell receptor beta chains drawn from one sample of a study of blood T cell repertoires in COVID-19. The assay was immunoSEQ multiplex PCR, and TCRdb's table has in-frame clones only and misses some. The sample contains fewer than 250,000 clones, 65% to 85% of which appear only once. Sequencing input: peripheral blood. The receptors originated from a human donor in a cohort sampled during active COVID-19. Both conserved end residues are part of each CDR3. The order of the fields is V gene, CDR3 protein.

V gene: TRBV7-2
CDR3 protein: CASSLEVAKNIQYF

V gene: TRBV9
CDR3 protein: CASSVLTSARGTEAFF

V gene: TRBV4-2
CDR3 protein: CASSSGGSSYNEQFF

V gene: TRBV5-6
CDR3 protein: CASTYLVANYGYTF

V gene: TRBV4-2
CDR3 protein: CASSQDGRDPGETQYF

V gene: TRBV10-3
CDR3 protein: CATGQGGGYTF

V gene: TRBV9
CDR3 protein: CASSVEGRGAGNTIYF

V gene: TRBV3-1/TRBV3-2
CDR3 protein: CASRPGTGSEKLFF

V gene: TRBV6-5
CDR3 protein: CASSHAGGSGYTF

V gene: TRBV5-1
CDR3 protein: CASADQEGNQPQHF

V gene: TRBV19
CDR3 protein: CASSLGLAGANNEQFF

V gene: TRBV5-1
CDR3 protein: CASQREGDTEAFF

V gene: TRBV10-1
CDR3 protein: CASSQDQTSGPTQYF

V gene: TRBV27
CDR3 protein: CASSPGDSQETQYF

V gene: TRBV3-1/TRBV3-2
CDR3 protein: CASSQFGYNEQFF

V gene: TRBV7-9
CDR3 protein: CASSLVSRAGLMNTEAFF

V gene: TRBV6-5
CDR3 protein: CASSKQGRGYTF

V gene: TRBV12-3/TRBV12-4
CDR3 protein: CASSALLAGELFF

V gene: TRBV6-5
CDR3 protein: CASWEGNQPQHF

V gene: TRBV3-1/TRBV3-2
CDR3 protein: CASSRQYQMGGEQFF

V gene: TRBV28
CDR3 protein: CASSLHSGIGNTIYF

V gene: TRBV5-1
CDR3 protein: CASSLGGTGRNSPLHF

V gene: TRBV18
CDR3 protein: CASSPGGPGGRLEQYF

V gene: TRBV19
CDR3 protein: CASSMVRGLQFF

V gene: TRBV19
CDR3 protein: CASTHGNGPTDTQYF

V gene: TRBV18
CDR3 protein: CASSPPGLNTGELFF

V gene: TRBV28
CDR3 protein: CASSPGTGSTDTQYF

V gene: TRBV3-1/TRBV3-2
CDR3 protein: CASSQQPPKLGPPYNEQFF

V gene: TRBV11-3
CDR3 protein: CASSQSYGQGDTGELFF

V gene: TRBV18
CDR3 protein: CASSPIYDSPSTDTQYF

V gene: TRBV7-2
CDR3 protein: CASRPGTGYNEQFF

V gene: TRBV2
CDR3 protein: CASRFSVRGDTEAFF

V gene: TRBV30
CDR3 protein: CAFLHLGTEEEKLFF

V gene: TRBV4-2
CDR3 protein: CASSLDRGRQPQHF

V gene: TRBV19
CDR3 protein: CASSIWAGNNEQFF

V gene: TRBV19
CDR3 protein: CASSILGQEGGELFF

V gene: TRBV18
CDR3 protein: CASSLDRRTEAFF

V gene: TRBV5-4
CDR3 protein: CASSLDPSGGPLSYEQYF

V gene: TRBV29-1
CDR3 protein: CSARLGTVSDTQYF

V gene: TRBV5-1
CDR3 protein: CASSLSGGAGRANEKLFF

V gene: TRBV14
CDR3 protein: CASSQENGRNTEAFF

V gene: TRBV29-1
CDR3 protein: CSAQGDRDEKLFF

V gene: TRBV5-5
CDR3 protein: CASSSLRTEAFF

V gene: TRBV28
CDR3 protein: CASSWGGGDEQYF

V gene: TRBV7-9
CDR3 protein: CASSEGQGGSPLHF

V gene: TRBV5-1
CDR3 protein: CASSLDGAGELFF

V gene: TRBV12-5
CDR3 protein: CASGSILATDTQYF

V gene: TRBV12-5
CDR3 protein: CASRLGSYEQYF

V gene: TRBV2
CDR3 protein: CAARQASGTGELFF

V gene: TRBV28
CDR3 protein: CASSLPWGTELAKNIQYF

V gene: TRBV7-2
CDR3 protein: CASRAAPSGANVLTF

V gene: TRBV5-1
CDR3 protein: CASSSASGYEQYF

V gene: TRBV24-1
CDR3 protein: CATSDTGSSAGYTF